Shown below are 19 T cell receptor beta chains from a single sample sequenced in a study of T cell changes during pregnancy in multiple sclerosis. The method was immunoSEQ multiplex PCR; TCRdb's version includes in-frame clones alone and lacks a portion of them. The data show tens of thousands of clones, with about 93% seen just once and around 0.84% held by the top ten. The sequencing here drew on peripheral blood, taken in the third trimester of pregnancy. Source of these receptors: a female donor with multiple sclerosis, enrolled in a pregnancy study.

This chain links TRBV19 with TRBJ2-2; 14 nucleotides line up with TRBD2. CDR1 and CDR2 from the germline V gene are LNHDA and SQIVND (reference sequence). There are 18 residues in the CDR3. Germline trimming cut 0 bases from V and 7 bases from J; bases unmatched to any gene: 7. The CDR3 loop is CASSIEGGLAGVVGELFF. CDR3 coding DNA: TGTGCCAGTAGTATAGAGGGGGGACTAGCGGGAGTCGTCGGGGAGCTGTTTTTT.

This chain's CDR3 is CASSSLTSSIIGGYEQYF. The CDR3 region has the DNA TGTGCCAGCAGTTCCTTGACTAGCAGTATTATAGGCGGATACGAGCAGTACTTC. V gene TRBV28 combines with J gene TRBJ2-7; 7 bases align to TRBD2. V was clipped by 4 bases and J by 4 bases; unmatched bases: 19. Germline loops: CDR1 MDHEN, CDR2 SYDVKM. This CDR3 contains 18 residues.

The genes are TRBV18 and TRBJ2-1; a weak D match, TRBD2 (6 bases). Trimming shortened V by 0 bases and J by 0 bases, and 6 bases separated the two germline ends. This CDR3 is 15 amino acids long. Germline CDR1 and CDR2: KGHSH and LQKENI. CDR3 region: CASSPPGGSYNEQFF. The DNA of the CDR3 is TGTGCCAGCTCACCACCGGGGGGCTCCTACAATGAGCAGTTCTTC.

The rearrangement joins TRBV28 to TRBJ2-3; D is unclear. CDR3 length: 12 amino acids. Trimming took off 6 bases at V and 5 bases at J, with 9 bases between the two ends. The germline V gene encodes CDR1 MDHEN and CDR2 SYDVKM. CDR3 DNA: TGTGCCAGCAGGCGAAATGTAGATACGCAGTATTTT. Translation gives CASRRNVDTQYF.

The V and J genes are TRBV9 and TRBJ2-7; tentative D call: TRBD1 (6 bases). CDR1 is SGDLS and CDR2 is YYNGEE in the germline V gene. This CDR3 comprises 17 residues. V lost 0 bases to trimming and J lost 3 bases, with 19 bases between them. The CDR3 protein is CASSVEVLTGLNYEQYF. The CDR3 DNA reads TGTGCCAGCAGCGTAGAAGTGTTGACAGGTTTGAACTACGAGCAGTACTTC.

In its sample, this clone was seen once. The chain couples TRBV4-1 to TRBJ2-7, with 9 bases fitting TRBD1. Per the germline V gene, CDR1 is MGHRA and CDR2 is YSYEKL. The CDR3 is 16 residues long. Losses at the gene ends were 1 base for V and 3 bases for J; bases not matched to a gene: 7. CDR3 in amino acids: CASSQATGGILYEQYF. The CDR3 region has the DNA TGCGCCAGCAGCCAAGCGACAGGGGGGATTCTCTACGAGCAGTACTTC.

The CDR3 DNA reads as TGTGCCAGCAGCAGGAAACAGGGATCCGGGGCCAACGTCCTGACTTTC. Translated: CASSRKQGSGANVLTF. This sequence joins TRBV5-6 and TRBJ2-6, with a tentative D call TRBD1 (6 bases). The germline gives CDR1 SGHDT, CDR2 YYEEEE. The CDR3 covers 16 residues. V lost 4 bases and J lost 4, with 15 bases in between.

CDR3 residues: CASSVDAGGPYEQYF. The CDR3 nucleotides read TGTGCCAGCAGCGTAGATGCGGGAGGTCCCTACGAGCAGTACTTC. The rearrangement uses TRBV9 and TRBJ2-7; 8 positions agree with TRBD2. Looked up from germline, CDR1 is SGDLS and CDR2 is YYNGEE. The CDR3 contains 15 residues. With 0 bases clipped from V and 2 bases from J, the junction kept 4 bases outside the gene matches.

The genes are TRBV9 and TRBJ2-2, with 9 bases aligning to TRBD2. CDR3 length equals 17 residues. Trimming removed 0 bases from V and 1 base from J; junction bases left unmatched: 4. The germline CDR1 and CDR2 sequences are SGDLS and YYNGEE. CDR3 region: CASSVALAGWNTGELFF. Written as DNA, the CDR3 is TGTGCCAGCAGCGTAGCTCTAGCGGGATGGAACACCGGGGAGCTGTTTTTT.

The chain employs TRBV5-6 and TRBJ2-1; 7 nucleotides agree with TRBD2. The CDR3 is made up of 17 amino acids. J was trimmed by 8 bases and V by 2 bases; bases with no gene match: 16. Germline V CDR1 and CDR2: SGHDT, YYEEEE. The CDR3 is CASSFDRDYPLRDEQFF. The CDR3 DNA is TGTGCCAGCAGCTTCGACCGGGACTATCCCCTTCGGGATGAGCAGTTCTTC. Filled out from reference TRBV5-6 and TRBJ2-1, the complete variable domain reads DAGVTQSPTHLIKTRGQQVTLRCSPKSGHDTVSWYQQALGQGPQFIFQYYEEEERQRGNFPDRFSGHQFPNYSSELNVNALLLGDSALYLCASSFDRDYPLRDEQFFGPGTRLTVL.

This clone was counted once. The chain recombines TRBV7-3 with TRBJ1-1; no firm D call. The CDR3 covers 13 residues. Trimming took 2 bases from V and 1 from J, leaving 5 bases between them. The germline V gene encodes CDR1 SGHTA and CDR2 FQGTGA. The CDR3 region has the DNA TGTGCCAGCAGCTTAGGGCAGAACACTGAAGCTTTCTTT. Its translation is CASSLGQNTEAFF.

V and J are TRBV30 and TRBJ2-7, with a weak D call TRBD1 (5 bases). The V end was cut by 0 bases, the J end by 1 base, with 10 bases between. This CDR3 is built from 14 residues. CDR1 and CDR2 (germline): GTSNPN, SVGIG (reference sequence). The CDR3 DNA is TGTGCCTGGAGTGTAGCAGGGTGGTCCTACGAGCAGTACTTC. This sequence encodes CAWSVAGWSYEQYF.

The V call is TRBV2, the J call TRBJ2-1, with D possibly matching TRBD2 (5 bases). In germline, CDR1 is SNHLY, CDR2 FYNNEI. Trimming took 7 bases from V and 3 from J, leaving 10 bases between them. The CDR3 runs 13 residues. The DNA for the CDR3 is TGTGCCAGCAACCTCGCGGGCTACAATGAGCAGTTCTTC. Translating gives CASNLAGYNEQFF.

The J gene is TRBJ2-2, the V gene TRBV30; weak D call: TRBD1 (6 bases). Trimming pared 0 bases from V and 1 base from J, leaving 9 bases between. The germline V gene encodes CDR1 GTSNPN and CDR2 SVGIG (reference sequence). This CDR3 has 15 residues. The CDR3 nucleotides read TGTGCCTGGAGTGTATGGGGGCAGAACACCGGGGAGCTGTTTTTT. This translates into CAWSVWGQNTGELFF.

The V and J genes are TRBV5-1 and TRBJ2-7, with a weak D call TRBD1 (6 bases). V dropped 0 bases and J dropped 3 bases, with 13 bases sitting between them. This CDR3 contains 15 residues. Germline V gives CDR1 SGHRS, CDR2 YFSETQ. The CDR3 nucleotides are TGCGCCAGCAGCTTGGGGTTGGACAGAGGCTACGAGCAGTACTTC. It codes for CASSLGLDRGYEQYF. Full variable domain (rest looked up from reference TRBV5-1 and TRBJ2-7): KAGVTQTPRYLIKTRGQQVTLSCSPISGHRSVSWYQQTPGQGLQFLFEYFSETQRNKGNFPGRFSGRQFSNSRSEMNVSTLELGDSALYLCASSLGLDRGYEQYFGPGTRLTVT.

V gene TRBV30 combines with J gene TRBJ2-1; possibly TRBD1 for D (6 bases). CDR3 length: 17 residues. V was cut by 3 bases and J by 4 bases, with 22 bases left in between. Germline CDR1 reads GTSNPN; CDR2 reads SVGIG (reference sequence). In DNA, the CDR3 is TGTGCCTGGAGCGCTACCCCTCCGGGACACTATTACAATGAGCAGTTCTTC. It encodes CAWSATPPGHYYNEQFF.

The chain uses TRBV5-4 and TRBJ2-1, with 7 bases matching TRBD1. This CDR3 region has 16 residues. V lost 4 bases to trimming and J lost 12 bases; unmatched junction nucleotides: 19. Germline loops: CDR1 SGHNT, CDR2 YYREEE (reference sequence). The CDR3 DNA follows: TGTGCCAGCAGCGTGCTGACGGGACAGTCGTTCGATGGGCAGTTCTTC. Translation gives CASSVLTGQSFDGQFF.

This CDR3 reads CASSLWTLYGYTF. In DNA, the CDR3 is TGTGCCAGCAGCCTGTGGACTCTTTACGGCTACACCTTC. This rearrangement joins TRBV28 to TRBJ1-2; D remains unclear. Germline values: CDR1 MDHEN, CDR2 SYDVKM. Trimming removed 6 bases at V and 8 bases at J, with 16 bases between. The CDR3 loop spans 13 amino acids.

The chain employs TRBV5-1 and TRBJ2-1; TRBD2 matches 9 bases. The CDR3 spans 13 residues. V lost 6 bases and J lost 8; bases outside the gene matches: 6. Per germline, CDR1 SGHRS and CDR2 YFSETQ. CDR3 in amino acids: CASNSGSNDEQFF. The CDR3 nucleotides read TGCGCCAGCAATAGCGGGAGTAACGATGAGCAGTTCTTC.